This is a list of T cell receptor beta chains from one sample in a study of CD8+ T cells in alopecia areata. The repertoire was sequenced with immunoSEQ multiplex PCR; TCRdb's copy has only in-frame clones and lacks some. The sample holds about 210,000 clones; around three fifths are singletons and the top ten take around 1.5%. The starting material was CD4+ T cells sorted from blood, obtained at week 4, from a patient treated with tofacitinib. The receptors here all came from a human donor with alopecia areata. The CDR3 runs from the conserved cysteine through the conserved F or W. A D gene is named only where the DNA matches it firmly. Size is omitted from some rows. Given values are once, few, many or a class for expanded clones.

d_gene,j_gene,abundance,v_gene,CDR3aa,CDR3nt
-,TRBJ1-6,many,TRBV11-2,CASRATLGSSYNSPLHF,TGTGCCAGCAGGGCTACTCTCGGCAGCTCCTATAATTCACCCCTCCACTTT
TRBD1,TRBJ1-2,-,TRBV23-1,CASSLRQGECYGYTF,TGCGCCAGCAGCTTGAGACAGGGAGAATGCTATGGCTACACCTTC
-,TRBJ1-4,-,TRBV6-1,CASTQLPGGEKLFF,TGTGCCAGCACCCAACTCCCCGGGGGAGAAAAACTGTTTTTT
-,TRBJ2-1,few,TRBV7-9,CASSLYFF,TGTGCCAGCAGCTTATACTTCTTC
-,TRBJ2-5,-,TRBV30,CAWKRGDRGETQYF,TGTGCCTGGAAACGGGGAGATCGGGGAGAGACCCAGTACTTC
-,TRBJ2-5,-,TRBV20-1,CSASREETQYF,TGCAGTGCTAGCAGGGAAGAGACCCAGTACTTC
TRBD1,TRBJ2-3,-,TRBV2,CASSKQGASDTQYF,TGTGCCAGCAGTAAACAGGGGGCATCGGATACGCAGTATTTT
TRBD2,TRBJ2-3,few,TRBV10-3,CAIGSSGGGRADTQYF,TGTGCCATCGGTTCCTCTGGCGGGGGAAGGGCAGATACGCAGTATTTT
TRBD1,TRBJ2-1,-,TRBV29-1,CSVMNRGPYNEQFF,TGCAGCGTCATGAACAGGGGGCCCTACAATGAGCAGTTCTTC
TRBD1,TRBJ1-2,-,TRBV29-1,CSAATGSYGYTF,TGCAGCGCCGCGACAGGGAGCTATGGCTACACCTTC
-,TRBJ2-7,few,TRBV29-1,CSVQQGYEQYF,TGCAGCGTACAACAGGGCTACGAGCAGTACTTC
-,TRBJ1-2,-,TRBV29-1,CSVQGLMTDGYTF,TGCAGCGTACAGGGTCTTATGACCGATGGCTACACCTTC
-,TRBJ1-2,-,TRBV29-1,CSVAVVGYGYTF,TGCAGCGTTGCCGTGGTAGGGTATGGCTACACCTTC
TRBD2,TRBJ2-3,-,TRBV29-1,CSVESSGGMDTQYF,TGCAGCGTTGAGTCTAGCGGGGGTATGGATACGCAGTATTTT
-,TRBJ1-1,-,TRBV13,CASSNLQGGAFF,TGTGCCAGCAGCAACCTCCAGGGTGGAGCTTTCTTT
-,TRBJ1-1,-,TRBV29-1,CSVAPGLMNTEAFF,TGCAGCGTTGCCCCCGGACTGATGAACACTGAAGCTTTCTTT
-,TRBJ1-4,-,TRBV4-1,CASSRSYQGSGEKLFF,TGCGCCAGCAGCCGGTCGTATCAGGGGAGTGGTGAAAAACTGTTTTTT
-,TRBJ2-2,medium-sized,TRBV7-2,CASSARVHTGELFF,TGTGCCAGCAGCGCTAGGGTTCACACCGGGGAGCTGTTTTTT
-,TRBJ1-1,-,TRBV7-9,CASSRVGDTEAFF,TGTGCCAGCAGCCGAGTAGGTGACACTGAAGCTTTCTTT
-,TRBJ2-5,-,TRBV18,CASSSQGQETQYF,TGTGCCAGCTCATCCCAGGGACAAGAGACCCAGTACTTC
TRBD1,TRBJ1-1,-,TRBV7-6,CASSEVRGRVTEAFF,TGTGCCAGCAGCGAAGTTAGGGGGCGCGTCACTGAAGCTTTCTTT
-,TRBJ2-3,-,TRBV9,CASSEQTDTQYF,TGTGCCAGCAGTGAGCAAACAGATACGCAGTATTTT
TRBD2,TRBJ2-3,-,TRBV5-1,CASSFLAGTTDTQYF,TGCGCCAGCAGCTTTCTAGCGGGAACCACAGATACGCAGTATTTT
-,TRBJ1-2,-,TRBV29-1,CSVENASRGYGYTF,TGCAGCGTTGAAAATGCCAGTCGTGGCTATGGCTACACCTTC
-,TRBJ1-1,-,TRBV5-6,CASSFMGTEAFF,TGTGCCAGCAGCTTTATGGGGACTGAAGCTTTCTTT
TRBD1,TRBJ2-5,once,TRBV27,CASSPIWTGGYQETQYF,TGTGCCAGCAGTCCGATTTGGACAGGGGGGTACCAAGAGACCCAGTACTTC
-,TRBJ2-1,-,TRBV14,CASSKPRADEQFF,TGTGCCAGCAGCAAACCTAGGGCCGATGAGCAGTTCTTC
-,TRBJ2-7,-,TRBV5-1,CASSAGRYEQYF,TGCGCCAGCAGCGCCGGTCGGTACGAGCAGTACTTC